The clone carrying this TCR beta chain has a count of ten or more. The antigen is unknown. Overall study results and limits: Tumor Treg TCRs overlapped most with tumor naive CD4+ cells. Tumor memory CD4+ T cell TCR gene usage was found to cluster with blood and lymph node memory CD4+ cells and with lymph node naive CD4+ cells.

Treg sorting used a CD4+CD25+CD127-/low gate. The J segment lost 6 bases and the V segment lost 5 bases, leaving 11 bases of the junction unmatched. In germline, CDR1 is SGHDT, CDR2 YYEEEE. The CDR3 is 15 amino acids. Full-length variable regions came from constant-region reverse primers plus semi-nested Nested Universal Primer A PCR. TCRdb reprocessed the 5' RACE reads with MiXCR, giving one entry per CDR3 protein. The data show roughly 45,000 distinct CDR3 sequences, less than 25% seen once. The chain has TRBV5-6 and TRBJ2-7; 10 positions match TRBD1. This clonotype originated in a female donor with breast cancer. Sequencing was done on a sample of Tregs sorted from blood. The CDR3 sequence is CASSATGGYAAEQYF. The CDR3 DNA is TGTGCCAGCAGTGCGACAGGGGGCTACGCGGCCGAGCAGTACTTC.